This T cell receptor (beta chain) was retrieved from a study of T cells in Graves' hyperthyroidism and ophthalmopathy. Over 18 months, lack of ophthalmopathy progression marked Graves' hyperthyroidism as stable. The CDR3 length is 17 residues. J gave up 5 bases and V 5 bases, and 12 bases lay outside the gene matches. Germline assignment: CDR1 MNHNS and CDR2 SASEGT. Study outcomes and limitations: Most thyroid-expanded clonotypes above 0.001 were also found in blood.

This clonotype has a handful of counts. Its antigen remains unknown. RNA transcripts provided the source from which TCR beta CDR3 regions were amplified. Initially, a first-round RT-PCR of the TCR CDR3 employed the HTBI primer set. TCRdb used MiXCR to reprocess the multiplex PCR reads, holding one entry per CDR3 protein. The table has about 420,000 distinct CDR3 sequences, approximately 15% seen once. The chain employs TRBV6-1 and TRBJ2-4; 10 bases align to TRBD1. The clonotype was recovered from a woman aged 18-29 years with Graves' hyperthyroidism. Material: blood. CDR3 residues: CASSQRLTGGDQNIQYF. In DNA, the CDR3 is TGTGCCAGCAGTCAGAGACTGACAGGGGGCGACCAAAACATTCAGTACTTC.